The 11 T cell receptor beta chains presented below share a single source sample, sequenced in a study of control samples from healthy donors and cancer patients. TCRdb's copy holds only in-frame clones and misses some; the assay was immunoSEQ multiplex PCR. Here the sample spans some 20,000 clones, roughly 84% being singletons. Sequencing was carried out using PBMCs. The receptors stem from a woman in her seventies with colorectal cancer.

This chain links TRBV3-1 (or the pseudogene TRBV3-2) with TRBJ1-5; unclear D gene. Trimming removed 6 bases at V and 6 bases at J, with 12 bases between. Germline V gene data show CDR1 as LGHDT and CDR2 as YNNKEL (reference sequence). The CDR3 sequence is 13 residues long. The CDR3, as DNA: TGTGCCAGCAGTCCGCAGTGGGTTCAGCCCCAGCATTTT. This translates into CASSPQWVQPQHF.

This clone was seen just once. The genes are TRBV12-3 or TRBV12-4 and TRBJ2-7; D possibly corresponds to TRBD1 (5 bases). V was pared by 5 bases and J by 3 bases, with 11 bases between. This CDR3 has 13 residues. CDR3 DNA sequence: TGTGCCAGCAGTCAGGGCCGAGGCTACGAGCAGTACTTC. This encodes CASSQGRGYEQYF.

The chain carries TRBV7-2 and TRBJ2-7; D is ambiguous. V was clipped by 5 bases and J by 2 bases, with 13 bases between them. Germline V CDR1 and CDR2: SGHTA, FQGNSA. This CDR3 has 14 amino acids. CDR3: CASSPTSATYEQYF. Written as DNA, the CDR3 is TGTGCCAGCAGCCCTACATCGGCGACCTACGAGCAGTACTTC.

In this sample, this clone turned up a few times. The CDR3 sequence is CASSVAGGTGDTQYF. CDR3 nucleotide sequence: TGTGCCAGCAGCGTAGCGGGGGGCACGGGAGATACGCAGTATTTT. The chain is built from TRBV9 and TRBJ2-3, with D possibly TRBD2 on 7 matching bases. Germline CDR1 SGDLS, CDR2 YYNGEE. Trimming cost V 0 bases and J 5 bases, with 13 bases left between them. The CDR3 runs 15 residues.

V is TRBV7-3 and J is TRBJ2-1; D not resolved. Trimming took 3 bases from V and 3 from J, leaving 18 bases between them. This CDR3 is 17 amino acids long. Germline values: CDR1 SGHTA, CDR2 FQGTGA. In nucleotides, the CDR3 is TGTGCCAGCAGCTTCCACAGAGCGTACCTCTTCTACAATGAGCAGTTCTTC. Its translation is CASSFHRAYLFYNEQFF.

The genes are TRBV13 and TRBJ2-7, with D possibly matching TRBD2 (5 bases). There are 14 residues in the CDR3. Trimming took 5 bases from V and 4 from J, leaving 15 bases between them. Germline V CDR1 and CDR2: PRHDT, FYEKMQ (reference sequence). This CDR3 reads CASSPGISVYEQYF. Here the CDR3 DNA reads TGTGCCAGCAGCCCGGGGATTAGTGTGTACGAGCAGTACTTC.

The V call is TRBV7-2, the J call TRBJ2-7; 8 positions match TRBD1. Germline-derived CDR1 and CDR2 are SGHTA and FQGNSA. V shed 4 bases, J shed 5 bases, and the junction held 4 bases outside the gene matches. This CDR3 comprises 13 residues. The DNA of the CDR3 is TGTGCCAGCAGCTCAAGACAGGGGAACGAGCAGTACTTC. Its protein is CASSSRQGNEQYF. Complete variable domain (other parts from reference TRBV7-2 and TRBJ2-7): GAGVSQSPSNKVTEKGKDVELRCDPISGHTALYWYRQSLGQGLEFLIYFQGNSAPDKSGLPSDRFSAERTGGSVSTLTIQRTQQEDSAVYLCASSSRQGNEQYFGPGTRLTVT.

The chain is built from TRBV27 and TRBJ2-1; tentative D call: TRBD1 (5 bases). V was clipped by 5 bases and J by 6 bases, with 14 bases between them. Germline V gives CDR1 MNHEY, CDR2 SMNVEV (reference sequence). The CDR3 runs to 14 residues. The DNA for the CDR3 is TGTGCCAGCAGTCGAGGTGGGGCGTTCAATGAGCAGTTCTTC. It translates to CASSRGGAFNEQFF.

The genes are TRBV7-9 and TRBJ2-3; 7 nucleotides align to TRBD2. Germline V lookup: CDR1 SEHNR, CDR2 FQNEAQ (reference sequence). The CDR3 has 15 residues. The junction had 7 bases not matched to a gene; V was cut back by 5 bases and J by 2 bases. CDR3 amino acids: CASSPGGSDTDTQYF. The CDR3 DNA sequence: TGTGCCAGCAGCCCGGGGGGTAGCGACACAGATACGCAGTATTTT.

The rearrangement uses TRBV5-1 and TRBJ2-4; a weak D match, TRBD2 (5 bases). Germline V gene lookup returns CDR1 SGHRS and CDR2 YFSETQ. V was pared by 2 bases and J by 5 bases, with 17 bases between. The CDR3 totals 16 residues. The CDR3 loop reads CASSFDGDYAQNIQYF. CDR3 nucleotide sequence: TGCGCCAGCAGCTTCGACGGGGATTACGCACAAAACATTCAGTACTTC.

The rearrangement joins TRBV4-3 to TRBJ2-5; tentatively, D is TRBD1 or TRBD2 (5 bases each). Germline V CDR1 and CDR2: LGHNA, YSLEER. The CDR3 length is 14 residues. Trimming left V 0 bases short and J 5 bases short, with 10 bases between. CDR3 loop: CASSQDQGEETQYF. Here the CDR3 DNA reads TGCGCCAGCAGCCAAGATCAGGGAGAGGAGACCCAGTACTTC.